This T cell receptor (beta chain) was obtained from a study of CD8 T cells in ankylosing spondylitis. General observations from the study: There was a TCR beta motif, made of 7 to 9 highly homologous variants, that appeared characteristic of ankylosing spondylitis blood. It was reported that disease-linked clones were significantly enriched in matched ankylosing spondylitis synovial fluid. Earlier studies detected some motif variants in reactive arthritis synovial fluid and blood.

CDR3 length equals 14 residues. CDR1 and CDR2 from the germline V gene are SGDLS and YYNGEE. With 3 bases removed from V and 2 bases from J, the gap between germline ends came to 12 bases. Using its own MiXCR run on the 5' RACE reads, TCRdb lists one record per CDR3 protein. The sample lists more than 500,000 distinct CDR3 sequences; approximately 5.3% were seen once. This clonotype showed up many times. The antigen is not known. This TCR came from a male donor with ankylosing spondylitis. The sequenced material came from blood, either unsorted or a sorted T cell fraction (not recorded which). The chain couples TRBV9 to TRBJ2-7; possibly TRBD2 for D (6 bases). The DNA for the CDR3 is TGTGCCAGCAGCGGGGGACTGTGGGCCTACGAGCAGTACTTC. Translated, it gives CASSGGLWAYEQYF. The full variable domain, completed using reference TRBV9 and TRBJ2-7, is DSGVTQTPKHLITATGQRVTLRCSPRSGDLSVYWYQQSLDQGLQFLIQYYNGEERAKGNILERFSAQQFPDLHSELNLSSLELGDSALYFCASSGGLWAYEQYFGPGTRLTVT.